This entry describes one TCR beta chain. At one end the junction does not follow the germline gene, possibly because of a read error. Other DNA variants within this sample encode the same CDR3. This sample is drawn from a study of cytomegalovirus exposure and HLA in healthy donors. A multiplex PCR was run with 60 Vbeta primers and 13 Jbeta primers. Repertoires were generated with immunoSEQ multiplex PCR, while TCRdb's copy carries only in-frame clones and drops some. The data hold some 100,000 clones, with over 60% observed a single time. Germline lookup yields CDR1 MNHEY and CDR2 SVGAGI. The length of the CDR3 is 15 residues.

The specimen sequenced was PBMCs. This TCR was sampled from a male donor in good health and CMV-seropositive. The chain combines TRBV6-5 with TRBJ1-1, with a tentative D call TRBD1 (5 bases). The DNA for the CDR3 is TGTGCCAGCAGTTACTGGGGCGGTGAACAGGATGAAGCTTTTTTT. It yields the protein CASSYWGGEQDEAFF.